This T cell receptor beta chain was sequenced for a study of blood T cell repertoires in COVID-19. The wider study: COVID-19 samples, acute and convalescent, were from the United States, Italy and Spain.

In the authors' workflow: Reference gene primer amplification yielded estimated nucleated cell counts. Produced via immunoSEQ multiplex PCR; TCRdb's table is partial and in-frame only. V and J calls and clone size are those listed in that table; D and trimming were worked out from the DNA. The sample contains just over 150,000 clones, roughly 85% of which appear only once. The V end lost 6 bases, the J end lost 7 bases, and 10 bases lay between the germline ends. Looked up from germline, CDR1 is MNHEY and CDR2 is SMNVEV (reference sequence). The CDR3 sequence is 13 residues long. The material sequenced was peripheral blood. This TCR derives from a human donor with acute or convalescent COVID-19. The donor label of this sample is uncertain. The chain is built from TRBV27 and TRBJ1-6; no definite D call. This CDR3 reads CASRQWVNSPLHF. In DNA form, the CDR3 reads TGTGCCAGCAGACAGTGGGTGAATTCACCCCTCCACTTT.